Shown below are 5 T cell receptor beta chains from a single sample sequenced in a study of blood T cell repertoires in COVID-19. Here immunoSEQ multiplex PCR was the method, and the copy in TCRdb shows in-frame clones only, minus some. The sample consists of 190,000 or so clones, roughly 86% of them appearing once. Sequenced sample: peripheral blood. These receptors came from a middle-aged man with active or convalescent COVID-19.

The chain is built from TRBV19 and TRBJ2-7; no reliable D call. The length of the CDR3 is 13 residues. The germline V and J ends were trimmed by 4 bases and 2 bases, with 9 bases remaining between them. Germline V gene data show CDR1 as LNHDA and CDR2 as SQIVND (reference sequence). The CDR3 sequence is CASSSYGAYEQYF. CDR3 DNA: TGTGCCAGTAGTAGTTACGGAGCCTACGAGCAGTACTTC.

The chain employs TRBV5-4 and TRBJ2-5; TRBD1 matches at 10 bases. The CDR3 extends over 14 amino acids. CDR1 is SGHNT and CDR2 is YYREEE in the germline V gene (reference sequence). J gave up 3 bases and V 8 bases, and 7 bases lay outside the gene matches. The DNA of the CDR3 is TGTGCCAGTTCCGACAGGGGGCGGGAAGAGACCCAGTACTTC. It codes for CASSDRGREETQYF.

This rearrangement joins TRBV11-2 to TRBJ2-3, with a weak D call TRBD2 (5 bases). This CDR3 region has 14 residues. Germline V lookup: CDR1 SGHAT, CDR2 FQNNGV. V lost 3 bases, J lost 0 bases, and 7 bases lay in between. Written as DNA, the CDR3 is TGTGCCAGCAGCTTGGGCGGGAGCACAGATACGCAGTATTTT. Translation gives CASSLGGSTDTQYF.

The chain recombines TRBV3-1 (or the pseudogene TRBV3-2) with TRBJ2-7; weak D call: TRBD2 (6 bases). The CDR3 covers 15 residues. Germline V lookup: CDR1 LGHDT, CDR2 YNNKEL (reference sequence). Trimming removed 2 bases from V and 2 bases from J, with 13 bases in between. This CDR3 reads CASSQNRGSAYEQYF. The CDR3 nucleotides read TGTGCCAGCAGCCAAAACCGGGGGTCTGCCTACGAGCAGTACTTC.

Written as DNA, the CDR3 is TGTGCCAGCAGCTTCCCAGGGGCTGGCACTGAAGCTTTCTTT. It codes for CASSFPGAGTEAFF. V usage is TRBV5-5 and J usage is TRBJ1-1, with a weak D call TRBD1 (6 bases). Trimming left V 2 bases short and J 4 bases short, with 12 bases between. CDR1 and CDR2 from the germline V gene are SGHKS and YYEKEE (reference sequence). This CDR3 contains 14 residues.